A selection of T cell receptor beta chains follows, all from one sample in a study of T cells in Graves' hyperthyroidism and ophthalmopathy. TCRdb used MiXCR to reprocess the multiplex PCR reads, holding one entry per CDR3 protein. The table lists 550,000 to 650,000 distinct CDR3 sequences, roughly 13% of them singletons. Sequences were obtained from blood. These receptors came from a woman between 25 and 40 years old with Graves' hyperthyroidism that later progressed to Graves' ophthalmopathy. CDR3s include the opening cysteine and the closing phenylalanine or tryptophan. The D gene is left open where the match is weak. Rows may omit the clone size; those that give it use once, few, many or a size class.

d_call	v_call	j_call	clone_size	cdr3_nt	cdr3_aa
.	TRBV29-1	TRBJ2-5	many	TGCAGCGTTGAATCAAGGCTCCACAAAGAGACCCAGTACTTC	CSVESRLHKETQYF
.	TRBV7-2	TRBJ1-2	many	TGTGCCAGCAGCTTAGAGGCGGGAGGTGGCTACACCTTC	CASSLEAGGGYTF
.	TRBV20-1	TRBJ2-1	many	TGCAGTGCTAGATCCGGGGCAAACAATGAGCAGTTCTTC	CSARSGANNEQFF
.	TRBV7-9	TRBJ2-1	many	TGTGCCAGCGCCCCAACAGGCGGTTACAATGAGCAGTTCTTC	CASAPTGGYNEQFF
TRBD2	TRBV19	TRBJ2-1	many	TGTGCCAGTAGTTCACCGGGACTAGCGGGAGGGCCCTCCTACAATGAGCAGTTCTTC	CASSSPGLAGGPSYNEQFF
TRBD1	TRBV7-2	TRBJ1-2	many	TGTGCCAGCAGCACGACAGGGGGATTGAAGGATGGCTACACCTTC	CASSTTGGLKDGYTF
.	TRBV20-1	TRBJ1-1	few	TGCAGTGCTAGAGGCCGTTCAGACACTGAAGCTTTCTTT	CSARGRSDTEAFF
.	TRBV6-1	TRBJ1-5	.	TGTGCCAGCAGTTCCCGGGACAAGAATCAGCCCCAGCATTTT	CASSSRDKNQPQHF
TRBD2	TRBV11-3	TRBJ2-7	many	TGTGCCAGCAGCTCGGTAGCGGGAGAATTCCACGAGCAGTACTTC	CASSSVAGEFHEQYF
TRBD1	TRBV19	TRBJ1-5	many	TGTGCCAGTACCCTCCGGGACAGTTTGAATCAGCCCCAGCATTTT	CASTLRDSLNQPQHF
.	TRBV10-3	TRBJ1-2	many	TGTGCCATCCTAAGGAGCGGGACGAGGGACGATGGCTACACCTTC	CAILRSGTRDDGYTF
.	TRBV7-8	TRBJ1-1	many	TGTGCCAGCAGCTATAAGATGAACACTGAAGCTTTCTTT	CASSYKMNTEAFF
.	TRBV18	TRBJ1-3	many	TGTGCCAGCTCACCACCTCACGGAAACACCATATATTTT	CASSPPHGNTIYF